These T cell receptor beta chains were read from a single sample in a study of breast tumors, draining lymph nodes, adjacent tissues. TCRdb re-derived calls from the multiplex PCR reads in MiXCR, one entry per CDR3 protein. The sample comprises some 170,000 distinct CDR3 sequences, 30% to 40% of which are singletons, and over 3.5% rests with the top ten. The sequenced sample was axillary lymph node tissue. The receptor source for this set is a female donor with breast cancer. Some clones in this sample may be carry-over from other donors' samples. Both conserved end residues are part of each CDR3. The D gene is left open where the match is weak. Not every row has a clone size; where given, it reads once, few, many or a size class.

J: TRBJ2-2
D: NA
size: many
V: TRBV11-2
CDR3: CASSRVGSTGELFF
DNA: TGTGCCAGCAGCAGGGTAGGGAGTACCGGGGAGCTGTTTTTT

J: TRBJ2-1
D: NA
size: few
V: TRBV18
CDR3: CASSPPKKTGEQFF
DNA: TGTGCCAGCTCACCTCCGAAGAAAACCGGGGAGCAGTTCTTC

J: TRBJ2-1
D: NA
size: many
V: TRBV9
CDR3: CASSAPAGAYNEQFF
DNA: TGTGCCAGCAGCGCCCCGGCAGGGGCCTACAATGAGCAGTTCTTC

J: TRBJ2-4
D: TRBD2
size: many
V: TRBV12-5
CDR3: CASLRGGAEYIQYF
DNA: TGTGCTAGTTTAAGGGGAGGGGCGGAGTACATTCAGTACTTC

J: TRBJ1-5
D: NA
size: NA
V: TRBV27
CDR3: CASSPGGRSNQPQHF
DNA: TGTGCCAGCAGTCCCGGGGGCCGTAGCAATCAGCCCCAGCATTTT

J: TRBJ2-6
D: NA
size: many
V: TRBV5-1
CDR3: CASSPGPLLGGANVLTF
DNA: TGCGCCAGCAGCCCGGGACCTCTCCTGGGGGGGGCCAACGTCCTGACTTTC

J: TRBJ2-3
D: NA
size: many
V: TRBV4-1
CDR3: CASSPGTTDTQYF
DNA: TGCGCCAGCAGCCCTGGGACCACAGATACGCAGTATTTT

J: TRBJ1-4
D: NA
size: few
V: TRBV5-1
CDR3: CASSLFGLWDEKLFF
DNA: TGCGCCAGCAGCTTGTTTGGACTGTGGGATGAAAAACTGTTTTTT

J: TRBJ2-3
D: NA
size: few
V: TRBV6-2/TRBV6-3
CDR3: CASSRTASTDTQYF
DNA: TGTGCCAGCAGCCGGACGGCTAGCACAGATACGCAGTATTTT

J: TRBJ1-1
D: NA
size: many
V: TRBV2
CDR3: CAGSGTVTEAFF
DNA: TGTGCCGGGAGCGGGACGGTCACTGAAGCTTTCTTT

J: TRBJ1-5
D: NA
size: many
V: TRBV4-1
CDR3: CASSQIPEGNQPQHF
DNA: TGCGCCAGCAGCCAGATACCCGAAGGCAATCAGCCCCAGCATTTT

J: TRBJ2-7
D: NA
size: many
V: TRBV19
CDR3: CASSIRVSYEQYF
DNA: TGTGCCAGTAGTATTCGCGTATCCTACGAGCAGTACTTC

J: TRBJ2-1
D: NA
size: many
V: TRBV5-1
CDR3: CASSFGSYNEQFF
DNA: TGCGCCAGCAGCTTTGGATCCTACAATGAGCAGTTCTTC

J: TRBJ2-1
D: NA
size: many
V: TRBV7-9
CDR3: CASSLAAGTHYNEQFF
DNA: TGTGCCAGCAGCTTAGCCGCCGGGACGCATTACAATGAGCAGTTCTTC

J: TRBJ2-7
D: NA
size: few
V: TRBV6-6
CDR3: CASVPGQYLDDEQYF
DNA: TGTGCCAGCGTACCGGGGCAGTACCTAGACGACGAGCAGTACTTC

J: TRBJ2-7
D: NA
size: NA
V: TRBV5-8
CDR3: CASSSYTPPYEQYF
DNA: TGTGCCAGCAGCTCATACACCCCTCCCTACGAGCAGTACTTC

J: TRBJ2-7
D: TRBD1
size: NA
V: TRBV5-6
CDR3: CASSLGTGSEQYF
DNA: TGTGCCAGCAGCTTGGGGACAGGGAGCGAGCAGTACTTC

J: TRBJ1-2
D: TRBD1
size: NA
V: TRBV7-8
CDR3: CASSAGQGAQGYTF
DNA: TGTGCCAGCAGCGCAGGTCAGGGGGCGCAGGGCTACACCTTC

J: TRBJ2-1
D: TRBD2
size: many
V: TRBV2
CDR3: CASSLVGLAERYNEQFF
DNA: TGTGCCAGCAGCCTTGTAGGACTAGCGGAGCGCTACAATGAGCAGTTCTTC

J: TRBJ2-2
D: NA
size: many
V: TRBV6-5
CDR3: CASSYLGELGGGELFF
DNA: TGTGCCAGCAGTTACCTAGGGGAGCTGGGCGGCGGGGAGCTGTTTTTT

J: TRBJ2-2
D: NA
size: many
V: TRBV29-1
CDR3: CSVEEGPGPGATGELFF
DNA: TGCAGCGTTGAAGAGGGCCCCGGTCCGGGGGCCACCGGGGAGCTGTTTTTT

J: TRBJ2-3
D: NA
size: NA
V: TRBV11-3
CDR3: CASSPHSGGKGDTQYF
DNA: TGTGCCAGCAGCCCCCATTCGGGCGGGAAGGGAGATACGCAGTATTTT

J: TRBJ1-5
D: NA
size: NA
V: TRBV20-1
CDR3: CSATTPDMRQPQHF
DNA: TGCAGTGCTACAACCCCGGACATGAGGCAGCCCCAGCATTTT

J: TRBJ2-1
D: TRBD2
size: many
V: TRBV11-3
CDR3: CASSVGLRELDEQFF
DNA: TGTGCCAGCAGCGTCGGTTTGCGGGAGCTCGATGAGCAGTTCTTC

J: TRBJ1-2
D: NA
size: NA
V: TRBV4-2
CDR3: CASSQGGQGRYGYTF
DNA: TGTGCCAGCAGCCAAGGGGGGCAGGGCCGGTATGGCTACACCTTC

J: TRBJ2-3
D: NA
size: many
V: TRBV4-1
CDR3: CASSQFPRGPTDTQYF
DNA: TGCGCCAGCAGCCAATTTCCCCGTGGCCCCACAGATACGCAGTATTTT

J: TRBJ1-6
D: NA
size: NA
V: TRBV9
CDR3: CASSVRTDNSPLYF
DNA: TGTGCCAGCAGTGTTCGGACGGACAATTCACCCCTCTACTTT

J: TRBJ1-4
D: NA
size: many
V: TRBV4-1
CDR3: CASSQVGLGRLFF
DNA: TGCGCCAGCAGCCAAGTAGGGTTGGGGCGACTGTTTTTT

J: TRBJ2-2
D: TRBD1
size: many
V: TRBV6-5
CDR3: CASSPLGGQQNTGELFF
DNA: TGTGCCAGCAGTCCCTTAGGGGGACAGCAGAACACCGGGGAGCTGTTTTTT

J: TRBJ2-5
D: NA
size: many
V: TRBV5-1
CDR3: CASSLQGYQETQYF
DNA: TGCGCCAGCAGCTTGCAGGGATACCAGGAGACCCAGTACTTC

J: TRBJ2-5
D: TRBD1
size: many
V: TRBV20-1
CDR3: CSANRDRAIQETQYF
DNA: TGCAGTGCTAACCGGGACAGGGCTATCCAAGAGACCCAGTACTTC